Described below is a single T cell receptor (beta chain) sequence and its context. Its matching antigen is unknown. The sample has other DNA sequences that encode this CDR3 too. Produced via immunoSEQ multiplex PCR; TCRdb's table is partial and in-frame only. The table shows 26,000 or so clones, with 80% to 90% occurring only once. The CDR3 sequence is 12 residues long. V was trimmed by 6 bases and J by 4 bases, leaving 9 bases between them. The V gene's germline CDR1 is MDHEN and CDR2 SYDVKM. The source of the sample is a study of T cell responses to AZD1222 COVID-19 vaccine. Study outcomes and limitations: Breadth and depth of Spike-specific TCRs rose after two AZD1222 doses. Variant regions that are unmutated are reportedly the target of nearly half of spike-specific TCRs. Samples come after the peak T cell response, not at day 14. Clonal diversity may have been underestimated in mostly white British donors.

The source was peripheral blood, collected 28 days after the second AZD1222 dose. The rearrangement links TRBV28 to TRBJ1-2, with D possibly TRBD1 on 5 matching bases. This TCR was recovered from an adult who received the AZD1222 COVID-19 vaccine. In DNA, the CDR3 is TGTGCCAGCAGCCTGAGGGGCTATGGCTACACCTTC. It specifies CASSLRGYGYTF.